This T cell receptor (beta chain) was captured in a study of relationships among human T cell subsets. Study conclusions and caveats: No significant subset differences appeared in V, D, J use, CDR3 length or N-additions. Bead sorting may have left some CD4+CD8+ double-positive cells. Th1, Th2 and regulatory subsets overlapped substantially in CDR3 sequences. Clones with over 100 reads held over 60% of CD8+ cytotoxic sequences.

Th2 cells were selected with anti-CD294 beads after removing CD4+CD56+ natural killer T cells. This clonotype was observed a few times. Antigen unknown. The V gene's germline CDR1 is SGHRS and CDR2 YFSETQ. The CDR3 spans 19 residues. V trimming: 3 bases; J trimming: 5 bases; junction bases outside the gene matches: 18. Semiquantitative ARM-PCR amplified T cell receptor alpha and beta CDR3 regions from mRNA. ARM-PCR used tagged nested gene-specific primers, then communal superprimers for exponential amplification. From the multiplex PCR reads, TCRdb called clonotypes with MiXCR, one entry per CDR3 protein. This sample has about 4,000 distinct CDR3 sequences, with approximately 50% found just once.

This chain joins TRBV5-1 and TRBJ2-5; 11 positions match TRBD1. This TCR derives from a middle-aged man in good health. Sequencing used CD4+ Th2 cells sorted from blood. The CDR3, as DNA: TGCGCCAGCAGCTCACCGCGCGGGACAGGGGGTGCGGTAGAGGAGACCCAGTACTTC. Residues: CASSSPRGTGGAVEETQYF.